This is a list of T cell receptor beta chains from one sample in a study of T-cell reconstitution after alpha-beta-depleted transplantation in children. TCRdb re-called the PCR reads with MiXCR, one entry per CDR3 protein. The sample has under 850,000 distinct CDR3 sequences; roughly 13% are singletons. Here the sequenced sample was PBMCs, taken before TCRalphabeta/CD19-depleted stem cell transplant. All receptors derive from a girl aged 2-9 years with congenital amegakaryocytic thrombocytopenia, due to receive a stem cell transplant. CDR3s include the opening cysteine and the closing phenylalanine or tryptophan. Each record gives: V gene, clone size, J gene, CDR3 length, D gene, CDR3 protein, CDR3 DNA. D genes are given only for firm matches. The size entry is marked missing in some rows and otherwise reads once, few, many or a size class.

TRBV5-4	NA	TRBJ2-5	14	TRBD2	CASSATSGQETQYF	TGTGCCAGCAGCGCGACTAGCGGACAAGAGACCCAGTACTTC
TRBV20-1	many	TRBJ2-1	12	NA	CSAREISLEQFF	TGCAGTGCTAGAGAGATCAGCCTCGAGCAGTTCTTC
TRBV6-1	few	TRBJ2-1	14	TRBD2	CASSDSGMTDEQFF	TGTGCCAGCAGTGATAGCGGGATGACGGATGAGCAGTTCTTC
TRBV28	few	TRBJ2-7	12	TRBD1	CASGTGLYEQYF	TGTGCCAGCGGGACAGGGCTCTACGAGCAGTACTTC
TRBV12-3/TRBV12-4	few	TRBJ1-4	16	NA	CASSLVGKGGGEKLFF	TGTGCCAGCAGTTTAGTGGGGAAGGGGGGGGGTGAAAAACTGTTTTTT
TRBV5-1	NA	TRBJ2-1	14	NA	CASSLETTYNEQFF	TGCGCCAGCAGCTTGGAAACAACCTACAATGAGCAGTTCTTC
TRBV20-1	NA	TRBJ2-1	16	TRBD2	CSARSGGGTTYNEQFF	TGCAGTGCTAGGTCGGGAGGAGGGACCACCTACAATGAGCAGTTCTTC
TRBV7-9	NA	TRBJ2-1	15	NA	CASSSELRSYNEQFF	TGTGCCAGCAGCTCAGAGCTTCGCTCCTACAATGAGCAGTTCTTC
TRBV7-2	NA	TRBJ2-5	15	NA	CAVARDSHLQETQYF	TGTGCCGTAGCCCGGGACTCCCACCTCCAAGAGACCCAGTACTTC
TRBV21-1	few	TRBJ2-1	16	NA	CASLQAGGLDNNEQFF	TGTGCCAGTTTGCAGGCGGGAGGGCTGGACAACAATGAGCAGTTCTTC
TRBV5-1	many	TRBJ2-2	15	TRBD2	CASRLAEANTGELFF	TGCGCCAGCCGCCTAGCGGAGGCGAACACCGGGGAGCTGTTTTTT
TRBV3-1	NA	TRBJ2-7	16	NA	CASSQIPDGTSYEQYF	TGTGCCAGCAGCCAAATTCCGGACGGGACTTCCTACGAGCAGTACTTC
TRBV29-1	NA	TRBJ2-3	12	NA	CSVDRRTDTQYF	TGCAGCGTGGACAGACGCACAGATACGCAGTATTTT
TRBV27	many	TRBJ2-7	14	TRBD2	CASSLGGRAYEQYF	TGTGCCAGCAGCTTAGGCGGGAGGGCCTACGAGCAGTACTTC
TRBV28	once	TRBJ2-4	15	NA	CASSSYRDTLDIQYF	TGTGCCAGCAGTTCATACCGGGACACCTTGGACATTCAGTACTTC
TRBV7-9	many	TRBJ1-6	12	NA	CASSLAGNPLHF	TGTGCCAGCAGCTTAGCCGGGAATCCCCTCCACTTT
TRBV20-1	many	TRBJ2-4	13	NA	CSAEAVAKNIQYF	TGCAGTGCTGAAGCGGTAGCCAAAAACATTCAGTACTTC
TRBV20-1	few	TRBJ2-2	16	TRBD2	CSARPPGRESTGELFF	TGCAGTGCAAGACCCCCCGGGCGGGAGTCGACCGGGGAGCTGTTTTTT
TRBV11-2	few	TRBJ2-3	16	NA	CASSLIVASAADTQYF	TGTGCCAGCAGCTTAATTGTGGCTAGCGCGGCAGATACGCAGTATTTT
TRBV12-3/TRBV12-4	NA	TRBJ2-5	13	NA	CASTQGTRETQYF	TGTGCCAGCACACAGGGTACAAGAGAGACCCAGTACTTC
TRBV21-1	many	TRBJ2-1	15	NA	CASIPGDYSDHEQFF	TGTGCCAGCATCCCCGGCGACTACTCGGACCATGAGCAGTTCTTC
TRBV19	NA	TRBJ1-1	14	NA	CASIQGPMNTEAFF	TGTGCCAGTATCCAGGGGCCTATGAACACTGAAGCTTTCTTT
TRBV7-9	NA	TRBJ2-3	12	NA	CASAMATDTQYF	TGTGCCAGTGCGATGGCCACAGATACGCAGTATTTT